Presented here are 9 T cell receptor beta chains from one specimen sequenced in a study of blood T cell repertoires in COVID-19. Libraries were prepared by immunoSEQ multiplex PCR; TCRdb keeps only in-frame clonotypes and omits some of them. The sample has approximately 73,000 clones; roughly four fifths are singletons. Sequencing was carried out using peripheral blood. These receptors were taken from a woman between 70 and 85 years old with acute or convalescent COVID-19.

The chain recombines TRBV30 with TRBJ1-1, with TRBD1 as a possible D gene (6 bases). The germline V and J ends were trimmed by 3 bases and 5 bases, with 13 bases remaining between them. There are 13 residues in the CDR3. Germline-derived CDR1 and CDR2 are GTSNPN and SVGIG (reference sequence). CDR3 amino acids: CAWSRDQGTEAFF. CDR3 DNA: TGTGCCTGGAGCCGGGACCAGGGGACTGAAGCTTTCTTT.

V usage is TRBV28 and J usage is TRBJ2-7; D is possibly TRBD1 (5 bases). V gave up 3 bases and J gave up 0 bases, with 21 bases separating them. This CDR3 region has 18 residues. CDR1 is MDHEN, CDR2 SYDVKM, per germline. The CDR3 here is CASSFPWTNLQDSYEQYF. CDR3 DNA sequence: TGTGCCAGCAGTTTTCCCTGGACAAACCTGCAGGACTCCTACGAGCAGTACTTC.

The V gene is TRBV15, the J gene TRBJ2-1; no clear D. The CDR3 has 15 residues. V gave up 0 bases and J gave up 7 bases, with 13 bases separating them. Germline-derived CDR1 and CDR2 are LNHNV and YYDKDF (reference sequence). For the CDR3, the DNA is TGTGCCACCAGCAGAGATCGCGGAGTTTGGAATGAGCAGTTCTTC. Translated, it gives CATSRDRGVWNEQFF.

This clone has only one observation. The chain recombines TRBV9 with TRBJ2-1, with a possible D match to TRBD1 (5 bases). Germline CDR1 and CDR2: SGDLS and YYNGEE. V was trimmed by 2 bases and J by 0 bases, leaving 15 bases between them. The CDR3 runs to 17 residues. The CDR3 loop is CASSVNLRADSYNEQFF. The CDR3 DNA reads TGTGCCAGCAGCGTGAACCTCAGGGCTGACTCCTACAATGAGCAGTTCTTC.

The chain has TRBV6-6 and TRBJ2-5; D not certain. Germline V lookup: CDR1 MNHNY, CDR2 SVGAGI (reference sequence). The CDR3 spans 12 residues. V lost 5 bases and J lost 1, with 5 bases in between. CDR3 in DNA: TGTGCCAGCAGTAACAGCCAAGAGACCCAGTACTTC. Its translation: CASSNSQETQYF.

The chain recombines TRBV7-6 with TRBJ1-2; maybe TRBD1 (6 bases). The CDR3 is made up of 11 amino acids. The germline V gene has CDR1 SGHVS and CDR2 FNYEAQ. V was pared by 5 bases and J by 8 bases, with 9 bases between. CDR3: CASSPGQGYTF. The DNA for the CDR3 is TGTGCCAGCAGCCCCGGACAGGGCTACACCTTC.

The genes are TRBV28 and TRBJ1-3; 7 nucleotides match TRBD1. Trimming removed 9 bases from V and 0 bases from J; junction bases left unmatched: 5. CDR1 is MDHEN, CDR2 SYDVKM, per germline. There are 14 residues in the CDR3. The CDR3 spells CARTTGVSGNTIYF. The CDR3 DNA sequence: TGTGCCAGAACCACAGGGGTCTCTGGAAACACCATATATTTT.

Comment on this clone: This sample also contains other DNA sequences that code for the same CDR3. In nucleotides, the CDR3 is TGTGCCAGCAGTTTGGGAGGGCACGCTGAAGCTTTCTTT. Translated, it gives CASSLGGHAEAFF. The V gene is TRBV28, the J gene TRBJ1-1, with unresolved D. Germline-derived CDR1 and CDR2 are MDHEN and SYDVKM. CDR3 size: 13 residues. The V and J ends lost 3 bases and 6 bases respectively, with 11 bases between them.

This sequence joins TRBV5-6 and TRBJ1-2; D gene unclear. The CDR3 loop spans 13 amino acids. Germline CDR1 and CDR2: SGHDT and YYEEEE. Trimming took off 3 bases at V and 4 bases at J, with 10 bases between the two ends. The CDR3 bases are TGTGCCAGCAGCTCTCCAGGCCTCTATGGCTACACCTTC. Its translation: CASSSPGLYGYTF.